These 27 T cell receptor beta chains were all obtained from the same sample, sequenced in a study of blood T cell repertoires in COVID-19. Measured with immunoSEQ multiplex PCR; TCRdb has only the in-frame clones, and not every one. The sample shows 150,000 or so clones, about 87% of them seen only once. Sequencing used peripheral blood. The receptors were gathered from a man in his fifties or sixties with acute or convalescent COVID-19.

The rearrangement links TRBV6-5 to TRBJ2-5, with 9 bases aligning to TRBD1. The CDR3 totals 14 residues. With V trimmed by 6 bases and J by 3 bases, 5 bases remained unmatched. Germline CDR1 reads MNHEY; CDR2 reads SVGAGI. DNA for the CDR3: TGTGCCAGCAGCCACCGGGACAGGGAAGAGACCCAGTACTTC. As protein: CASSHRDREETQYF.

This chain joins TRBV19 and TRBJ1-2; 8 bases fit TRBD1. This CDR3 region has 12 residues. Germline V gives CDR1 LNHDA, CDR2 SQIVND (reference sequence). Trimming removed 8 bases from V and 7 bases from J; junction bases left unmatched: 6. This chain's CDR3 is CASSDRGGGYTF. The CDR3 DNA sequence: TGTGCCAGTTCCGACAGGGGCGGTGGCTACACCTTC.

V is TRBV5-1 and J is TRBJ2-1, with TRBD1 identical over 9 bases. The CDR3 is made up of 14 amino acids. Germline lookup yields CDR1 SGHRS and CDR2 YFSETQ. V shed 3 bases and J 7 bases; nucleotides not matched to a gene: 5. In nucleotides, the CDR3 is TGCGCCAGCAGCTCCCCGGGACAGGGTAATGAGCAGTTCTTC. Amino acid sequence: CASSSPGQGNEQFF.

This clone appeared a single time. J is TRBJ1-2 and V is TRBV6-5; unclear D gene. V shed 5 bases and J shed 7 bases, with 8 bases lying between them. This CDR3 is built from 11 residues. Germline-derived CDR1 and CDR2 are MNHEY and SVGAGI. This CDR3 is CASSTGGGYTF. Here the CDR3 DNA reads TGTGCCAGCAGTACCGGAGGTGGCTACACCTTC.

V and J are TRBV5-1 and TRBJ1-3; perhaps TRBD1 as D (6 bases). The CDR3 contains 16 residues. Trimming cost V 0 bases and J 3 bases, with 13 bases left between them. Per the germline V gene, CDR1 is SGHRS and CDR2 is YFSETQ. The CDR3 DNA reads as TGCGCCAGCAGCTTGGCCGGAGGACAGTTTGGAAACACCATATATTTT. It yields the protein CASSLAGGQFGNTIYF.

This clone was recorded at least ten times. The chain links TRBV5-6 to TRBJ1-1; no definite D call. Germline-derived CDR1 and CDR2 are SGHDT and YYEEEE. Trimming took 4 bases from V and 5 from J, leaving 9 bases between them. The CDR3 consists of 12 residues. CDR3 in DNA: TGTGCCAGCAGCCTGGCGAGGACTGAAGCTTTCTTT. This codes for CASSLARTEAFF.

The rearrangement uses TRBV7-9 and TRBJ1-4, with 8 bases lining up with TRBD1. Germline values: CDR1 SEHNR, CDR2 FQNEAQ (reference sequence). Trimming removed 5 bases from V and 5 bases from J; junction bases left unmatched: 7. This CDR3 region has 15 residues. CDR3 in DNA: TGTGCCAGCAGCCCCTCAAGGACAGGGAATGAAAAACTGTTTTTT. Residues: CASSPSRTGNEKLFF.

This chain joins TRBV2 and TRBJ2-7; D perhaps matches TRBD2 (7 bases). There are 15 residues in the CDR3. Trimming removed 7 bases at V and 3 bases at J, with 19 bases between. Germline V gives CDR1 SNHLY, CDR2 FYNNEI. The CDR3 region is CASILRGGQYYEQYF. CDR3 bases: TGTGCCAGCATCCTAAGGGGGGGCCAATACTACGAGCAGTACTTC.

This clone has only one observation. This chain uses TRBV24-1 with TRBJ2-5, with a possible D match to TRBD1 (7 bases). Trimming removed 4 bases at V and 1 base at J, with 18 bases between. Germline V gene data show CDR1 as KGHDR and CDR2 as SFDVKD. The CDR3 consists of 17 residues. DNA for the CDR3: TGTGCCACCAGTGACACCCCGGGGGCAGGGGGCCAAGAGACCCAGTACTTC. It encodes CATSDTPGAGGQETQYF.

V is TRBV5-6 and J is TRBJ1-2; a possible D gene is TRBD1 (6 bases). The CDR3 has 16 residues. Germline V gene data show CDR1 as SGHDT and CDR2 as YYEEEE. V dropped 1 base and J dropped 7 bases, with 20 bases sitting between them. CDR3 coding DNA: TGTGCCAGCAGCTTGATACCACCCGTGGGACAAGGTGGCTACACCTTC. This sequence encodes CASSLIPPVGQGGYTF.

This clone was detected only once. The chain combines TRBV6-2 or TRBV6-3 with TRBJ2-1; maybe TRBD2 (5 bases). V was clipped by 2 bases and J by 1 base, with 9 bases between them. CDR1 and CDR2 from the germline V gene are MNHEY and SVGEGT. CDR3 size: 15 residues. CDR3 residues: CASSYPRESYNEQFF. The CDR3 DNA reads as TGTGCCAGCAGTTACCCACGGGAATCCTACAATGAGCAGTTCTTC.

DNA for the CDR3: TGTGCCAGCAGCTTAGCGCTCGGGGGGCGCGATGAGCAGTTCTTC. This codes for CASSLALGGRDEQFF. This chain links TRBV7-2 with TRBJ2-1, with a tentative D call TRBD2 (7 bases). The CDR3 runs 15 residues. Germline V gene data show CDR1 as SGHTA and CDR2 as FQGNSA. Trimming removed 0 bases at V and 8 bases at J, with 14 bases between.

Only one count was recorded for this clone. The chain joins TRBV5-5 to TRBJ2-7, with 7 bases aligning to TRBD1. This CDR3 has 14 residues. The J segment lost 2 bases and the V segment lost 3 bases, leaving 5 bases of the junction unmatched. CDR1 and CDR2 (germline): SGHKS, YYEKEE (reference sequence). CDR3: CASSSQGVPYEQYF. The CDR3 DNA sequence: TGTGCCAGCAGCTCCCAGGGGGTCCCCTACGAGCAGTACTTC.

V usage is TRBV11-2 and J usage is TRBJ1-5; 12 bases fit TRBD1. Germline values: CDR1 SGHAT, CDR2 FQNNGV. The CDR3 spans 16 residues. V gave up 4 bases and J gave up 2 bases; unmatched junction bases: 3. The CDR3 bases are TGTGCCAGCAGCTGGGGACAGGGGGCAGGCAATCAGCCCCAGCATTTT. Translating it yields CASSWGQGAGNQPQHF.

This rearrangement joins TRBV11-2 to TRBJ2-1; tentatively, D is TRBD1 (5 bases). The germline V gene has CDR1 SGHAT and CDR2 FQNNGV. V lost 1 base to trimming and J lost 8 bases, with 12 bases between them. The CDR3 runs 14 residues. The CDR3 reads CASSLGSTGDEQFF. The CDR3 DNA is TGTGCCAGCAGCTTAGGAAGCACAGGTGATGAGCAGTTCTTC.

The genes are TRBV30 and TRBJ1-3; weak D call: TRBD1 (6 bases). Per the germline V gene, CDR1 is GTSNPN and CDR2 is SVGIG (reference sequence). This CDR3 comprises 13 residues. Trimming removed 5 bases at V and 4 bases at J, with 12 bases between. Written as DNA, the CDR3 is TGTGCCTGGGCAGGGGATTCGGGAAACACCATATATTTT. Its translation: CAWAGDSGNTIYF.

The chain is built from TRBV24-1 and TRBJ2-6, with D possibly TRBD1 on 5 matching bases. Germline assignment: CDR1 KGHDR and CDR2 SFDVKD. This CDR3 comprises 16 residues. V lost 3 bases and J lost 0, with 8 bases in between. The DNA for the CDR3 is TGTGCCACCAGTGATCCCGACAGCTCTGGGGCCAACGTCCTGACTTTC. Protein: CATSDPDSSGANVLTF.

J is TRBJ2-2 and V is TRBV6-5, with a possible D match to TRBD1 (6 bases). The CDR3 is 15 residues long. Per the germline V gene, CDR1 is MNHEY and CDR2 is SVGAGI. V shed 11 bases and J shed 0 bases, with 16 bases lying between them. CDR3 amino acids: CASHNGGANTGELFF. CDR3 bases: TGTGCCTCTCACAATGGGGGCGCGAACACCGGGGAGCTGTTTTTT.

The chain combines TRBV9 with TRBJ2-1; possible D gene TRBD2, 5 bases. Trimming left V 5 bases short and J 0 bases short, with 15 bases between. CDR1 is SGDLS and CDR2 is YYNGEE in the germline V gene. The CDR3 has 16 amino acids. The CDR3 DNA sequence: TGTGCCAGCAGTTCCCTCGGGGATAGCTCCTACAATGAGCAGTTCTTC. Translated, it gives CASSSLGDSSYNEQFF.

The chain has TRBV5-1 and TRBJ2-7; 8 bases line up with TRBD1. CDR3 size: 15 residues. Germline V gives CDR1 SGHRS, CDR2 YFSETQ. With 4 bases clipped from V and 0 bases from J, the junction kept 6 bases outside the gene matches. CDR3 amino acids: CASSIVGTGSYEQYF. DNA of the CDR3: TGCGCCAGCAGCATAGTCGGGACAGGCTCCTACGAGCAGTACTTC.

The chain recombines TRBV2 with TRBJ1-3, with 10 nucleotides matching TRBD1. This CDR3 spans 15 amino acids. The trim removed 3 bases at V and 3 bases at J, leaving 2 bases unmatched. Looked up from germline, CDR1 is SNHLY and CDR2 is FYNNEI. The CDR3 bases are TGTGCCAGCAGTGAGACAGGGGGCTTTGGAAACACCATATATTTT. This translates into CASSETGGFGNTIYF.

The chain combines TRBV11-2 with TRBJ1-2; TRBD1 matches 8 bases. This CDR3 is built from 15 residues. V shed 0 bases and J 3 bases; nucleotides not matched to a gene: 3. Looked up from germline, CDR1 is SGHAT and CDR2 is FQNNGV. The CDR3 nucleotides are TGTGCCAGCAGCTTAGATTCGACAGGGGACTATGGCTACACCTTC. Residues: CASSLDSTGDYGYTF.

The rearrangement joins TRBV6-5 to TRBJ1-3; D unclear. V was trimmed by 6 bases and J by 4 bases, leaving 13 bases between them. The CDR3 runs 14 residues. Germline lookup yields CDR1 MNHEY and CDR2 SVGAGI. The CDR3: CASSLGGSGNTIYF. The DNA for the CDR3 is TGTGCCAGCAGCCTGGGAGGATCCGGAAACACCATATATTTT.

The CDR3 loop reads CASSPQGTGVSWNTEAFF. The CDR3 region has the DNA TGTGCCAGCAGCCCCCAGGGGACAGGTGTCAGCTGGAACACTGAAGCTTTCTTT. This chain connects TRBV7-2 to TRBJ1-1; 8 nucleotides align to TRBD1. From germline, CDR1 is SGHTA and CDR2 FQGNSA. Germline trimming cut 5 bases from V and 1 base from J; bases unmatched to any gene: 15. CDR3 length equals 18 residues.

DNA for the CDR3: TGTGCCAGCAGCCAGATGACAGGGGCCTATAATTCACCCCTCCACTTT. This sequence encodes CASSQMTGAYNSPLHF. The rearrangement links TRBV7-2 to TRBJ1-6; the match to TRBD1 covers 8 bases. This CDR3 is built from 16 residues. V shed 5 bases and J 2 bases; nucleotides not matched to a gene: 5. Germline CDR1 reads SGHTA; CDR2 reads FQGNSA.

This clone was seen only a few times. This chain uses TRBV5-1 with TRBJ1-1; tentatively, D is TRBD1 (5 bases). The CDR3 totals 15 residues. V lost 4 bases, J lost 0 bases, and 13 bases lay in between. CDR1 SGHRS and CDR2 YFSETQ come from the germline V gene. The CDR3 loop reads CASSPNPGLNTEAFF. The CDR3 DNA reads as TGCGCCAGCAGCCCTAACCCAGGGTTGAACACTGAAGCTTTCTTT.

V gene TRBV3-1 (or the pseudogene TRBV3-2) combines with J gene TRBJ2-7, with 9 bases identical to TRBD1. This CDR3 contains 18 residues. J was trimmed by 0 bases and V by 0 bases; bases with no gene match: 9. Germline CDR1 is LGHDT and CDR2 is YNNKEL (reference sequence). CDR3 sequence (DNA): TGTGCCAGCAGCCAAGATCCCTCCGGGACAGGGATCTCCTACGAGCAGTACTTC. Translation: CASSQDPSGTGISYEQYF.